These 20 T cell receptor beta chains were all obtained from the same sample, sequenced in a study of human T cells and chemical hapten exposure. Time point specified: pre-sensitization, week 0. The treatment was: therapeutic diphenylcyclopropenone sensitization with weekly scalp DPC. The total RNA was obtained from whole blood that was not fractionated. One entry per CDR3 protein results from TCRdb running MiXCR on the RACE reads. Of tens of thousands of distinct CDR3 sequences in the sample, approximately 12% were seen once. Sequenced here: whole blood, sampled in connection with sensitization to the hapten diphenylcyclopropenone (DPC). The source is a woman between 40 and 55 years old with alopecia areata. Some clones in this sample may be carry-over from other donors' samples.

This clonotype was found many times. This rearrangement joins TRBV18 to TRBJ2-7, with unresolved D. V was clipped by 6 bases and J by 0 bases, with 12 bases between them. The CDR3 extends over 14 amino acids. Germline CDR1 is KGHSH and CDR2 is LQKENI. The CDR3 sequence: CASSGPGSSYEQYF. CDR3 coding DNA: TGTGCCAGCTCCGGACCGGGCAGCTCCTACGAGCAGTACTTC.

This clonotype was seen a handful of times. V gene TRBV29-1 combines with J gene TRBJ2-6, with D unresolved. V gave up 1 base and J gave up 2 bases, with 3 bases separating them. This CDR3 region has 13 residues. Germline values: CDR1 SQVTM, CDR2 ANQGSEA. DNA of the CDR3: TGCAGCGTTGAAGGGACTGGGGCCAACGTCCTGACTTTC. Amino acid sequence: CSVEGTGANVLTF.

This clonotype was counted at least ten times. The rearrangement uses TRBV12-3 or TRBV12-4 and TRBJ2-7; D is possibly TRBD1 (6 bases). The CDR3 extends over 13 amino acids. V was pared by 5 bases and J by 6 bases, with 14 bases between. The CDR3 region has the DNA TGTGCCAGCAGTCCACAAACAGGGACCGAGCAGTACTTC. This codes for CASSPQTGTEQYF.

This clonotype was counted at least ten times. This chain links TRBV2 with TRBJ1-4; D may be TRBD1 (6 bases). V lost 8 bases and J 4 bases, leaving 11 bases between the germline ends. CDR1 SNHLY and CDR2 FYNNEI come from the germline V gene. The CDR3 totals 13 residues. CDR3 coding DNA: TGTGCCAGCCTCTGGACAGTTAATGAAAAACTGTTTTTT. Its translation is CASLWTVNEKLFF.

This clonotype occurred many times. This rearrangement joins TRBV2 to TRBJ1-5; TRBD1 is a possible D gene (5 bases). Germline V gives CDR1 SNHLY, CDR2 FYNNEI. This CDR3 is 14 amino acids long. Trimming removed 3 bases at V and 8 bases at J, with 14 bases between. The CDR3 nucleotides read TGTGCCAGCAGTGACGACCCGACAGTAGAGCCCCAGCATTTT. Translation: CASSDDPTVEPQHF. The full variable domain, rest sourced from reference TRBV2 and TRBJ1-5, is EPEVTQTPSHQVTQMGQEVILRCVPISNHLYFYWYRQILGQKVEFLVSFYNNEISEKSEIFDDQFSVERPDGSNFTLKIRSTKLEDSAMYFCASSDDPTVEPQHFGDGTRLSIL.

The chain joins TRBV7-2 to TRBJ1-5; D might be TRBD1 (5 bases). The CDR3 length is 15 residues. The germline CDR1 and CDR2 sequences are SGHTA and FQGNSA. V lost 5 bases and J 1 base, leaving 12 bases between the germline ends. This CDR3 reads CASSPHGGSNQPQHF. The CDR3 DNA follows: TGTGCCAGCAGCCCTCACGGGGGAAGCAATCAGCCCCAGCATTTT.

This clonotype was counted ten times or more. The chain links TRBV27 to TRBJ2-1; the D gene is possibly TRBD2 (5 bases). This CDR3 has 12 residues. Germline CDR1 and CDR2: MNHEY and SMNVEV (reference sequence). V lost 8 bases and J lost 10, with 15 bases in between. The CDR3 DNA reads TGTGCCAGCTCCTCTCTCTGGGAGGAGCAGTTCTTC. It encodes CASSSLWEEQFF.

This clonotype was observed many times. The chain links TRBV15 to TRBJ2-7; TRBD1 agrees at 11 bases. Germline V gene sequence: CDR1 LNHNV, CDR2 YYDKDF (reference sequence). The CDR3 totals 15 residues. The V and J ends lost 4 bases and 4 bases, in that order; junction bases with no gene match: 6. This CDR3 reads CATSMFGQGAYEQYF. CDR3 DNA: TGTGCCACCAGCATGTTCGGACAGGGGGCGTACGAGCAGTACTTC.

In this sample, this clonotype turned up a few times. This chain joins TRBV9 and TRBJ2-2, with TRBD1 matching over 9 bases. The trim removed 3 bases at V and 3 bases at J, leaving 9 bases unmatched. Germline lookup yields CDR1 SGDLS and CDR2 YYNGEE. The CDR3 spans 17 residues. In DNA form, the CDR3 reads TGTGCCAGCAGCGGGGACAGGGTATACGGGGACACCGGGGAGCTGTTTTTT. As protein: CASSGDRVYGDTGELFF.

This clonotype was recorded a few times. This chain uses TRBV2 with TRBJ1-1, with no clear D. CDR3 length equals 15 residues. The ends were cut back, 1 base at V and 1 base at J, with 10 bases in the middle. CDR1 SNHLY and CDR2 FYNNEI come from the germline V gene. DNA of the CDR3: TGTGCCAGCAGTGAAGTCGCACCCCCGAACACTGAAGCTTTCTTT. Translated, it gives CASSEVAPPNTEAFF.

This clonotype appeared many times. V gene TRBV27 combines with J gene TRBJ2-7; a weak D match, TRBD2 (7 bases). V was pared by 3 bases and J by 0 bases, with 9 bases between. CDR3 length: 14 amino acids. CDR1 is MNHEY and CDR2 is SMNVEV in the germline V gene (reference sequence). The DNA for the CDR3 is TGTGCCAGCAGTTTCCGGGGGGCCTCCTACGAGCAGTACTTC. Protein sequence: CASSFRGASYEQYF.

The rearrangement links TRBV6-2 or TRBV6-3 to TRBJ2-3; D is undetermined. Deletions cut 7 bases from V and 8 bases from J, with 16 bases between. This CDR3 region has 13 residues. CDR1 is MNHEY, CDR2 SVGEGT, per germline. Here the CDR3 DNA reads TGTGCCAGCACTCCTAGTTTTGGGCTTACGCAGTATTTT. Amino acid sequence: CASTPSFGLTQYF.

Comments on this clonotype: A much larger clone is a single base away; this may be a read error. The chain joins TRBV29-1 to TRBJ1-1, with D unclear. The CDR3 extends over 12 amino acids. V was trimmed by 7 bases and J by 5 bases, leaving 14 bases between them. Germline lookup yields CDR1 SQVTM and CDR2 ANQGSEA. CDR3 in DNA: TGCAGCGCGGACCTTCCGCGGACTGAAGCTTTCTTT. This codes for CSADLPRTEAFF. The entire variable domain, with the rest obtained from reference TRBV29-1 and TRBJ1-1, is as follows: SAVISQKPSRDICQRGTSLTIQCQVDSQVTMMFWYRQQPGQSLTLIATANQGSEATYESGFVIDKFPISRPNLTFSTLTVSNMSPEDSSIYLCSADLPRTEAFFGQGTRLTVV.

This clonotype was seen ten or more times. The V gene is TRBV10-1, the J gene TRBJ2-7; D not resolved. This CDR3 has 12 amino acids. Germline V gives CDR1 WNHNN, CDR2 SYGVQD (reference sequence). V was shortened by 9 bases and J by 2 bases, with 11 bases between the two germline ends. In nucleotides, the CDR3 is TGCGCCAGTGGTCCCGAGCCCTACGAGCAGTACTTC. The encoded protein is CASGPEPYEQYF.

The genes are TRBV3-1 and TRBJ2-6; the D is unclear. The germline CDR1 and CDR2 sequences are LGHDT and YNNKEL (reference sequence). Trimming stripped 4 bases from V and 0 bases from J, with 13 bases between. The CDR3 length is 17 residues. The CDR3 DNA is TGTGCCAGCAGCCTCCCGGTCGTAAACTCTGGGGCCAACGTCCTGACTTTC. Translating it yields CASSLPVVNSGANVLTF.

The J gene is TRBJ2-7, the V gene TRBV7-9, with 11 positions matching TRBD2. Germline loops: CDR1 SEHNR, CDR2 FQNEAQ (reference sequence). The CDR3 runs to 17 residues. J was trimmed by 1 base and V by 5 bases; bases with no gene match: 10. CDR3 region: CASSNPGLAVASYEQYF. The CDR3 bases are TGTGCCAGCAGCAACCCGGGACTAGCGGTAGCTTCCTACGAGCAGTACTTC.

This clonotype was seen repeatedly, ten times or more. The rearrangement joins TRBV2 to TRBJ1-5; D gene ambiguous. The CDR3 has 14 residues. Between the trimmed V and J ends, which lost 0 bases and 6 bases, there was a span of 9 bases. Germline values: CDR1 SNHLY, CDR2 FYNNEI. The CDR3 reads CASSEARVVQPQHF. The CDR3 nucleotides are TGTGCCAGCAGTGAAGCAAGGGTCGTTCAGCCCCAGCATTTT.

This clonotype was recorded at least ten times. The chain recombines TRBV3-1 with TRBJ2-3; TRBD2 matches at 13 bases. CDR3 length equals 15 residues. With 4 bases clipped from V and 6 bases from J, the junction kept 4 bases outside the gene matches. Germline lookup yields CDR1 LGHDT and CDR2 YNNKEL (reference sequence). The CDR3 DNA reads TGTGCCAGCAGCCCGACTAGCGGGAGGATGGATACGCAGTATTTT. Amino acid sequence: CASSPTSGRMDTQYF.

The CDR3 DNA is TGTGCCAGCAGCTACGGACAGCTAAGCACAGATACGCAGTATTTT. It translates to CASSYGQLSTDTQYF. The V gene is TRBV7-2, the J gene TRBJ2-3; possibly TRBD1 for D (6 bases). The CDR3 extends over 15 amino acids. Between the trimmed V and J ends, which lost 4 bases and 0 bases, there was a span of 11 bases. CDR1 and CDR2 from the germline V gene are SGHTA and FQGNSA.

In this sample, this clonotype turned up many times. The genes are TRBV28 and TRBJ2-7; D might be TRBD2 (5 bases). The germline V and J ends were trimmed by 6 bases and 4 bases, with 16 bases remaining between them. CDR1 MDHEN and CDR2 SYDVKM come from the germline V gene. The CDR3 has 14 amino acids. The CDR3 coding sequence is TGTGCCAGCAGCCCCGGGGATCTCGTTTACGAGCAGTACTTC. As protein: CASSPGDLVYEQYF.